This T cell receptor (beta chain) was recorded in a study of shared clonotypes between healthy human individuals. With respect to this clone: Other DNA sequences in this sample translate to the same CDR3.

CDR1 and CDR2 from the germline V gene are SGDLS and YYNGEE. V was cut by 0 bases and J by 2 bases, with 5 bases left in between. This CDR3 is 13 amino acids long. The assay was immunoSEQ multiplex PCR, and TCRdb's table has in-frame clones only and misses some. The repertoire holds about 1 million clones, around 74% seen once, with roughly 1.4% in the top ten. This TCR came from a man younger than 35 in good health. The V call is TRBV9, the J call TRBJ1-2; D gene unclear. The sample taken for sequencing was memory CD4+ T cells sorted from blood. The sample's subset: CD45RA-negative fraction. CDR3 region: CASSVDGNYGYTF. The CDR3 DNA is TGTGCCAGCAGCGTAGATGGGAACTATGGCTACACCTTC.